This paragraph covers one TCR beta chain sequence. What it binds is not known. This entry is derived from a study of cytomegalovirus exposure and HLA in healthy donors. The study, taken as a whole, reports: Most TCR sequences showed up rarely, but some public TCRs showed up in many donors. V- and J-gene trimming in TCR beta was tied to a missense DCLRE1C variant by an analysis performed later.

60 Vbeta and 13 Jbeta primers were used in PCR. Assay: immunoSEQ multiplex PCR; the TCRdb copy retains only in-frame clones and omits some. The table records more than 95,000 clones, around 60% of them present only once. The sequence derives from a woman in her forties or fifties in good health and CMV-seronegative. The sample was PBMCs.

This chain's CDR3 is CASSPREADEQYF. The CDR3 DNA is TGTGCCAGCAGCCCCCGGGAGGCGGACGAGCAGTACTTC. The rearrangement uses TRBV7-9 and TRBJ2-7; 7 nucleotides agree with TRBD2. This CDR3 region has 13 residues. Trimming took 5 bases from V and 5 from J; bases not matched to a gene: 6. Germline V CDR1 and CDR2: SEHNR, FQNEAQ (reference sequence).